These T cell receptor beta chains were read from a single sample in a study of OX40 agonist ivuxolimab in advanced cancers. Assay used: immunoSEQ multiplex PCR; TCRdb lists only in-frame clones, some missing. The sample holds some 140,000 clones, around nine tenths seen once. Sequencing was performed on CD4+ or CD8+ T cells sorted from blood, taken in a trial of the OX40 agonist ivuxolimab. The receptors here all came from an adult with an advanced solid tumor such as melanoma, head and neck, liver or kidney cancer. CDR3s include the opening cysteine and the closing phenylalanine or tryptophan. Fields, in order: D gene, V gene, CDR3 length, J gene, CDR3 protein, CDR3 DNA. A D gene is named only where the DNA matches it firmly.

d_call: -
v_call: TRBV18
cdr3_length: 15
j_call: TRBJ2-7
cdr3_aa: CASSPPQGSSYEQYF
cdr3_nt: TGTGCCAGCTCACCACCGCAGGGGAGCTCCTACGAGCAGTACTTC

d_call: -
v_call: TRBV5-6
cdr3_length: 13
j_call: TRBJ1-1
cdr3_aa: CASSLAGDTEAFF
cdr3_nt: TGTGCCAGCAGCTTGGCCGGGGATACTGAAGCTTTCTTT

d_call: -
v_call: TRBV11-2
cdr3_length: 15
j_call: TRBJ2-2
cdr3_aa: CASSLGASNTGELFF
cdr3_nt: TGTGCCAGCAGCTTGGGGGCGAGCAACACCGGGGAGCTGTTTTTT

d_call: TRBD1
v_call: TRBV7-9
cdr3_length: 15
j_call: TRBJ1-1
cdr3_aa: CASSLIQGRGTEAFF
cdr3_nt: TGTGCCAGCAGCTTGATACAGGGGAGGGGAACTGAAGCTTTCTTT

d_call: TRBD1
v_call: TRBV5-1
cdr3_length: 13
j_call: TRBJ2-7
cdr3_aa: CASSWDRSYEQYF
cdr3_nt: TGCGCCAGCAGCTGGGACAGGTCCTACGAGCAGTACTTC

d_call: -
v_call: TRBV18
cdr3_length: 15
j_call: TRBJ1-1
cdr3_aa: CASSLYVTGNTEAFF
cdr3_nt: TGTGCCAGCTCGCTTTACGTGACAGGGAACACTGAAGCTTTCTTT

d_call: -
v_call: TRBV28
cdr3_length: 14
j_call: TRBJ2-7
cdr3_aa: CASSPQGGSYEQYF
cdr3_nt: TGTGCCAGCAGTCCCCAGGGGGGCTCCTACGAGCAGTACTTC

d_call: TRBD1
v_call: TRBV5-4
cdr3_length: 18
j_call: TRBJ2-3
cdr3_aa: CASSSLVEGQGTKRAQYF
cdr3_nt: TGTGCCAGCAGCTCGTTGGTGGAGGGACAGGGAACGAAAAGGGCGCAGTATTTT

d_call: -
v_call: TRBV15
cdr3_length: 15
j_call: TRBJ2-2
cdr3_aa: CATSRGGTRTGELFF
cdr3_nt: TGTGCCACCAGCAGAGGTGGCACCCGCACCGGGGAGCTGTTTTTT

d_call: -
v_call: TRBV28
cdr3_length: 15
j_call: TRBJ2-7
cdr3_aa: CASSSAAGDGYEQYF
cdr3_nt: TGTGCCAGCAGTTCCGCCGCAGGGGATGGCTACGAGCAGTACTTC

d_call: TRBD1
v_call: TRBV7-2
cdr3_length: 14
j_call: TRBJ1-5
cdr3_aa: CASSYGQGRQPQHF
cdr3_nt: TGTGCCAGCAGTTACGGACAGGGGAGGCAGCCCCAGCATTTT

d_call: -
v_call: TRBV20-1
cdr3_length: 10
j_call: TRBJ2-7
cdr3_aa: CSAPTREQYF
cdr3_nt: TGCAGTGCCCCGACCAGAGAGCAGTACTTC

d_call: TRBD2
v_call: TRBV10-3
cdr3_length: 17
j_call: TRBJ2-7
cdr3_aa: CAISVSVEREKAYEQYF
cdr3_nt: TGTGCCATCAGTGTTTCTGTCGAGCGGGAGAAAGCCTACGAGCAGTACTTC

d_call: -
v_call: TRBV9
cdr3_length: 13
j_call: TRBJ1-3
cdr3_aa: CASSEISGNTIYF
cdr3_nt: TGTGCCAGCAGCGAAATCTCTGGAAACACCATATATTTT

d_call: -
v_call: TRBV7-2
cdr3_length: 14
j_call: TRBJ1-1
cdr3_aa: CASSLLGVNTEAFF
cdr3_nt: TGTGCCAGCAGCTTGTTGGGGGTGAATACTGAAGCTTTCTTT

d_call: -
v_call: TRBV5-1
cdr3_length: 14
j_call: TRBJ1-1
cdr3_aa: CASSLAGQWTEAFF
cdr3_nt: TGCGCCAGCAGCTTGGCAGGTCAGTGGACTGAAGCTTTCTTT